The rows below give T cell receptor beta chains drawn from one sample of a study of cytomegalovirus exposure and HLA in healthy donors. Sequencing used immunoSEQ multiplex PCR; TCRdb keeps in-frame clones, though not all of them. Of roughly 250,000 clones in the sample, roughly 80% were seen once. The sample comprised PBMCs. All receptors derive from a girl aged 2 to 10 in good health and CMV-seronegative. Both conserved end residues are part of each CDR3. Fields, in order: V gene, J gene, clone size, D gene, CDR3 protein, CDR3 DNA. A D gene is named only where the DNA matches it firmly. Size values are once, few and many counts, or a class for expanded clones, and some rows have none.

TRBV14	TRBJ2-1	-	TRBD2	CASSKWTSGTMRQFF	TGTGCCAGCAGCAAATGGACTAGCGGTACAATGAGGCAGTTCTTC
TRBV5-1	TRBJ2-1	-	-	CASSWGGVSYNEQFF	TGCGCCAGCAGCTGGGGCGGGGTCTCCTACAATGAGCAGTTCTTC
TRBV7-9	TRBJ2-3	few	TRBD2	CASGVWLAGGTDTQYF	TGTGCCTCAGGGGTCTGGCTAGCGGGGGGGACGGATACGCAGTATTTT
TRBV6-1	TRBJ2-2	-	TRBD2	CASSRLAGNGELFF	TGTGCCAGCAGTAGACTAGCGGGGAACGGGGAGCTGTTTTTT
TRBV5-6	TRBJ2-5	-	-	CASRRSVRETQYF	TGTGCCAGCAGACGCAGCGTGAGAGAGACCCAGTACTTC
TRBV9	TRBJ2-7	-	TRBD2	CASSPKRERHEQYF	TGTGCCAGCAGTCCTAAGCGGGAGCGTCACGAGCAGTACTTC
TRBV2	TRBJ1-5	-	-	CASSEAGGNNQPQHF	TGTGCCAGCAGTGAAGCAGGGGGAAACAATCAGCCCCAGCATTTT
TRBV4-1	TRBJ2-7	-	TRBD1	CASSQVGTGPYEQYF	TGCGCCAGCAGCCAAGTTGGGACAGGACCCTACGAGCAGTACTTC
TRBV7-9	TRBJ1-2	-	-	CASTQDSANYGYTF	TGTGCCAGCACCCAAGACTCCGCTAACTATGGCTACACCTTC
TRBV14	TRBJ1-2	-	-	CASSQDRVNYGYTF	TGTGCCAGCAGCCAAGACCGGGTTAACTATGGCTACACCTTC
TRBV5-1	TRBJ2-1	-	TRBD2	CASSGTSRRYDNEQFF	TGCGCCAGCAGCGGGACTAGCCGAAGGTACGACAATGAGCAGTTCTTC
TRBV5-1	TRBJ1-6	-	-	CASSLTQGNSPLHF	TGCGCCAGCAGCTTGACCCAGGGAAATTCACCCCTCCACTTT
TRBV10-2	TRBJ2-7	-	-	CASRTPAGKGEQYF	TGCGCCAGCCGGACCCCCGCAGGGAAGGGCGAGCAGTACTTC
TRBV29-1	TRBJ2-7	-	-	CSVVGGLGSEQYF	TGCAGCGTTGTGGGAGGATTGGGCAGCGAGCAGTACTTC
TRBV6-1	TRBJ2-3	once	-	CASSEDNREKDTQYF	TGTGCCAGCAGTGAAGACAACAGGGAAAAAGATACGCAGTATTTT
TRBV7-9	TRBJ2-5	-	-	CASSPSPTRAEEYQETQYF	TGTGCCAGCAGCCCGTCCCCAACTAGGGCGGAGGAGTACCAAGAGACCCAGTACTTC
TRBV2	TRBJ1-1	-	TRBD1	CASSEGQGASFEKNTEAFF	TGTGCCAGCAGTGAGGGACAGGGGGCCTCCTTTGAAAAGAACACTGAAGCTTTCTTT
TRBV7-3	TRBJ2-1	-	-	CASSLSPGYEQFF	TGTGCCAGCAGCTTAAGTCCGGGATATGAGCAGTTCTTC
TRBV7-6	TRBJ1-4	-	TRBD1	CASSTHRGLLNEKLFF	TGTGCCAGCAGCACCCACAGGGGCCTGCTTAATGAAAAACTGTTTTTT
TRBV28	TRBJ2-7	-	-	CASSGVGGDTYEQYF	TGTGCCAGCAGTGGGGTAGGGGGGGACACCTACGAGCAGTACTTC
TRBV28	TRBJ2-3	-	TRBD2	CASSLYGGAADTQYF	TGTGCCAGCAGTTTATACGGGGGGGCCGCAGATACGCAGTATTTT
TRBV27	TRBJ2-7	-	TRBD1	CATRTGTGSYEQYF	TGTGCCACCCGAACCGGGACAGGGTCCTACGAGCAGTACTTC
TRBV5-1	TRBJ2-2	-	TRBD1	CASSRRTGGNTGELFF	TGCGCCAGCAGCAGACGGACAGGGGGGAACACCGGGGAGCTGTTTTTT
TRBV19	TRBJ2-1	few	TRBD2	CASSKTSGGYNEQFF	TGTGCCAGTAGTAAGACTAGCGGGGGGTACAATGAGCAGTTCTTC
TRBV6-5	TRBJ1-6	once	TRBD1	CATRGLESPLHF	TGTGCCACCAGGGGGCTCGAATCACCCCTCCACTTT
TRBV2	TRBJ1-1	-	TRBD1	CASSGRTGGTEAFF	TGTGCCAGCAGTGGGAGGACAGGAGGGACTGAAGCTTTCTTT
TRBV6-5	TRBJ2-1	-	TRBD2	CASSYGLAGGYNEQFF	TGTGCCAGCAGTTATGGACTAGCGGGGGGATACAATGAGCAGTTCTTC
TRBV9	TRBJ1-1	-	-	CASGHPGASTEAFF	TGTGCCAGCGGGCATCCTGGGGCGAGCACTGAAGCTTTCTTT
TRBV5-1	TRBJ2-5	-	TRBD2	CASSPLAGVLGETQYF	TGCGCCAGCAGCCCTCTAGCGGGAGTGTTGGGAGAGACCCAGTACTTC
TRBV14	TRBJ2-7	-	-	CASSQGFLPFPGYEQYF	TGTGCCAGCAGCCAAGGGTTTTTGCCCTTCCCGGGCTACGAGCAGTACTTC
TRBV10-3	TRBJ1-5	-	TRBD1	CAISGTGFQPQHF	TGTGCCATCAGCGGGACAGGGTTCCAGCCCCAGCATTTT
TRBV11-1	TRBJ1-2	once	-	CASSPTGTPYGYTF	TGTGCCAGCAGTCCGACCGGGACTCCTTATGGCTACACCTTC
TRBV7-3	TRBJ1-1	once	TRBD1	CASSVTGGMGDTEAFF	TGTGCCAGCAGCGTGACAGGGGGCATGGGAGACACTGAAGCTTTCTTT
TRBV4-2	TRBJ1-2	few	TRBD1	CASSQEGGGEVYGYTF	TGTGCCAGCAGCCAAGAAGGAGGGGGCGAGGTCTATGGCTACACCTTC
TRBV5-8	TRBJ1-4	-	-	CASSHDRKGLNEKLFF	TGTGCCAGCAGCCATGACAGGAAAGGGCTGAATGAAAAACTGTTTTTT
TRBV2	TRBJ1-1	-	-	CTSRPRGWTEAFF	TGTACCAGCAGACCCCGGGGTTGGACTGAAGCTTTCTTT
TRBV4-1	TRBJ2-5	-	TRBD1	CASSQGEDRGETQYF	TGCGCCAGCAGCCAAGGGGAGGACAGGGGGGAGACCCAGTACTTC
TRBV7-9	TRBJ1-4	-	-	CASSHAGLNEKLFF	TGTGCCAGCTCCCACGCGGGACTCAATGAAAAACTGTTTTTT
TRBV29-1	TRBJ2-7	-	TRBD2	CSVRAGVGGEQYF	TGCAGCGTGAGGGCCGGGGTGGGAGGGGAGCAGTACTTC
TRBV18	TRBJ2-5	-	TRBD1	CASSTGTGGHETQYF	TGTGCCAGCTCAACCGGGACAGGGGGCCATGAGACCCAGTACTTC
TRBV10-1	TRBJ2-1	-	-	CASSEKTQRYNEQFF	TGCGCCAGCAGTGAGAAGACTCAGCGATACAATGAGCAGTTCTTC
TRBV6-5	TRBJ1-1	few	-	CASSYSSGYTEAFF	TGTGCCAGCAGTTACTCGTCAGGATACACTGAAGCTTTCTTT
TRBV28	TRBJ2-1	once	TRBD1	CASSNRDRGFYRFF	TGTGCCAGCAGTAACCGGGACAGGGGGTTTTATCGGTTCTTC
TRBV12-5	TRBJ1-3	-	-	CASGPSGTAEGTIYF	TGTGCTAGTGGACCCTCCGGGACTGCCGAGGGTACCATATATTTT
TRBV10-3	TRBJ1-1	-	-	CAIREQFPMGSIGSGNTEAFF	TGTGCCATCAGAGAGCAATTCCCCATGGGTTCGATCGGATCGGGGAACACTGAAGCTTTCTTT
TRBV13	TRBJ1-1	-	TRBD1	CASSSFRGQGVTEAFF	TGTGCCAGCAGCTCCTTTAGGGGACAGGGCGTCACTGAAGCTTTCTTT
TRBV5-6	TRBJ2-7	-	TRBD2	CASSFTSGIYEQYF	TGTGCCAGCAGCTTCACTAGCGGGATTTACGAGCAGTACTTC
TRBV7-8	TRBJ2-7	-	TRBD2	CASSPRLAGVYEQYF	TGTGCCAGCAGCCCACGACTAGCGGGAGTCTACGAGCAGTACTTC
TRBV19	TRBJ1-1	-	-	CASSPRSTEAFF	TGTGCCAGTAGTCCCCGGAGCACTGAAGCTTTCTTT
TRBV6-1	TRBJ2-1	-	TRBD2	CASSSSGSLNEQFF	TGTGCCAGCAGTAGTAGCGGGAGTCTCAATGAGCAGTTCTTC
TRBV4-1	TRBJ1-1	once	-	CASSQMPGRDATEAFF	TGCGCCAGCAGCCAAATGCCCGGGAGAGATGCTACTGAAGCTTTCTTT
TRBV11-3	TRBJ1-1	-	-	CASSLTGVNTEAFF	TGTGCCAGCAGCTTGACCGGGGTGAACACTGAAGCTTTCTTT
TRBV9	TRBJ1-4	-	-	CASSAAPNEKLFF	TGTGCCAGCAGCGCCGCGCCTAATGAAAAACTGTTTTTT
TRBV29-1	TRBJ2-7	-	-	CSVFGGNSYEQYF	TGCAGCGTTTTCGGGGGAAACTCCTACGAGCAGTACTTC
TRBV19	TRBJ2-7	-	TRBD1	CASSILPGQGHYEQYF	TGTGCCAGTAGTATTTTGCCGGGACAGGGACACTACGAGCAGTACTTC